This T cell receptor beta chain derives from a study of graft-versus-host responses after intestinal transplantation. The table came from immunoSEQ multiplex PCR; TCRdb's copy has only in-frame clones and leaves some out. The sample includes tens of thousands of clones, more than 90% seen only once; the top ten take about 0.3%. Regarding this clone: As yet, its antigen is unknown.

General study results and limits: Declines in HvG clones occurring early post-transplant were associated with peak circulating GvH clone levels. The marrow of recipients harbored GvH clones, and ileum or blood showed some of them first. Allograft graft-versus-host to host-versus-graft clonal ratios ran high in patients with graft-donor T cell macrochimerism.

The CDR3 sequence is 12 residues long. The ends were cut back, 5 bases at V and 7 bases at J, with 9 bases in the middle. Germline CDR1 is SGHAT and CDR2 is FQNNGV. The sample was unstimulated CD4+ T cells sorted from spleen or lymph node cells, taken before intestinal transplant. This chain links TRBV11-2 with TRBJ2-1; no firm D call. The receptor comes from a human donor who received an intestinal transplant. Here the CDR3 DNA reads TGTGCCAGCAGCCCCTTTGGGAATGAGCAGTTCTTC. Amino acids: CASSPFGNEQFF.